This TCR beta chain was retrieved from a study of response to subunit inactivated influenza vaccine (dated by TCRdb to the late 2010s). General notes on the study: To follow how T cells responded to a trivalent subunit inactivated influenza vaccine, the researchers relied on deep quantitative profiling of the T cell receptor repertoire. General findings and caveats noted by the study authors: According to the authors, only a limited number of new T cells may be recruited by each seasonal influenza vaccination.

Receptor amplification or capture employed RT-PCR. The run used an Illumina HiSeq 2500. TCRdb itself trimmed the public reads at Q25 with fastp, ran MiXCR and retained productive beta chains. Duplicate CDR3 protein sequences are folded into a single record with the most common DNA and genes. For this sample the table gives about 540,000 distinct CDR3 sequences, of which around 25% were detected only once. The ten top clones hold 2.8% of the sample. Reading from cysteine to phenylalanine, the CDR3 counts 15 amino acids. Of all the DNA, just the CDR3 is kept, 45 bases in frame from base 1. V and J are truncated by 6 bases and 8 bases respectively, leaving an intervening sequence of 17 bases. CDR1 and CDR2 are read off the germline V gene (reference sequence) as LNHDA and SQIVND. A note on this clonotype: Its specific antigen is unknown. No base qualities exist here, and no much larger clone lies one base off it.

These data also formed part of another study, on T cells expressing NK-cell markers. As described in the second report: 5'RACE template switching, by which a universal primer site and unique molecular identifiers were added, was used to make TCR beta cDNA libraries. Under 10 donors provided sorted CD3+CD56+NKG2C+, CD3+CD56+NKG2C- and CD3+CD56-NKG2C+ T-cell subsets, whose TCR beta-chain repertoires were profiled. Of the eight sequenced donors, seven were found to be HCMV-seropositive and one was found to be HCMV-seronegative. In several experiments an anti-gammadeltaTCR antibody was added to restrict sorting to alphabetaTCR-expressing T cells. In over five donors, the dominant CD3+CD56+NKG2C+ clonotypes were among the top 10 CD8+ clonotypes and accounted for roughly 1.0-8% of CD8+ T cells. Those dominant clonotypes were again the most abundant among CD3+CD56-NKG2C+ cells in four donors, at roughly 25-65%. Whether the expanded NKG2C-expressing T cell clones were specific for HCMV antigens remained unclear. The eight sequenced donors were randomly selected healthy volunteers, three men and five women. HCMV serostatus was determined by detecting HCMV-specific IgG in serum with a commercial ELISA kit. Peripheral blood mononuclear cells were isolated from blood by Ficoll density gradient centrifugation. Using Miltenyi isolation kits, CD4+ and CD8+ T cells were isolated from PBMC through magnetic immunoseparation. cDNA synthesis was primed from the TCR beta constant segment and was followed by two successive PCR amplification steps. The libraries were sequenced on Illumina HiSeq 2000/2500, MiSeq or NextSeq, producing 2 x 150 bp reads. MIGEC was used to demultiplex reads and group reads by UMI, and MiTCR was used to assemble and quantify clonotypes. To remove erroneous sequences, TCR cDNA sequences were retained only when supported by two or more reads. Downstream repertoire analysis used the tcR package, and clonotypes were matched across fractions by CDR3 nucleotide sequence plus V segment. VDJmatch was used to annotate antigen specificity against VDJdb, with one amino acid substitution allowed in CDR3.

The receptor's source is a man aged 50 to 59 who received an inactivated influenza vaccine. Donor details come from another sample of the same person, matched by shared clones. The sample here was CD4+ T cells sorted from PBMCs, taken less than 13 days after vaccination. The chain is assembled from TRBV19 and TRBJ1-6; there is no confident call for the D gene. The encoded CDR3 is CASSETGAGDSPLHF. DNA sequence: TGTGCCAGTAGCGAGACGGGCGCTGGGGATTCACCCCTCCACTTT. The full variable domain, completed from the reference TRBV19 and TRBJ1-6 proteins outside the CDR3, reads DGGITQSPKYLFRKEGQNVTLSCEQNLNHDAMYWYRQDPGQGLRLIYYSQIVNDFQKGDIAEGYSVSREKKESFPLTVTSAQKNPTAFYLCASSETGAGDSPLHFGNGTRLTVT.